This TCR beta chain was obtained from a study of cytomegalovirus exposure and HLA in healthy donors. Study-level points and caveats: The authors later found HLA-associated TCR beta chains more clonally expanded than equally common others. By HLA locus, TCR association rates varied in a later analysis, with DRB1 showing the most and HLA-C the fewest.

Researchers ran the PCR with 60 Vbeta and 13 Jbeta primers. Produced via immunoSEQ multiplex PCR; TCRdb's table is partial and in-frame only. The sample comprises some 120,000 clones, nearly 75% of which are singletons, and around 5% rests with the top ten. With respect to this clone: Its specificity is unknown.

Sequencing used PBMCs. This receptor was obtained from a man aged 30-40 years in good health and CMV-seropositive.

As DNA, the CDR3 is TGCGCCAGCAGCTCCGGGACAGGGAATCGAGGGGAGCTGTTTTTT. It translates to CASSSGTGNRGELFF. The rearrangement uses TRBV5-1 and TRBJ2-2, with 9 nucleotides matching TRBD1. Germline assignment: CDR1 SGHRS and CDR2 YFSETQ. With V trimmed by 3 bases and J by 8 bases, 8 bases remained unmatched. The CDR3 totals 15 residues.